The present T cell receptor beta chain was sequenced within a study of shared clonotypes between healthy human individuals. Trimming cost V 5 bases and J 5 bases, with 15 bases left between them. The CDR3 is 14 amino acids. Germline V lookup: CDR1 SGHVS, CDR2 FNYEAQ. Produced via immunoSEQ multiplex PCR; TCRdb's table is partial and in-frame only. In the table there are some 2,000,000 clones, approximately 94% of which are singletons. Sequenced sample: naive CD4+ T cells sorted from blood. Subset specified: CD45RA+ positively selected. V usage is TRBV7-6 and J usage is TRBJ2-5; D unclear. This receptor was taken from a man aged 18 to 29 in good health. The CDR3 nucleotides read TGTGCCAGCAGCCCCTACTCCCCGCGGGAGACCCAGTACTTC. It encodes CASSPYSPRETQYF.